In this sample, the clone carrying this T cell receptor beta chain turned up many times. It was RNA transcripts that yielded the amplified TCR beta CDR3 regions. The HTBI set primed first-round TCR CDR3 RT-PCR. TCRdb re-called the multiplex PCR reads through MiXCR, storing one row per CDR3 protein. Of 500,000 to 650,000 distinct CDR3 sequences detected, about 14% appear once; the ten largest clones hold about an eighth. CDR1 LNHDA and CDR2 SQIVND come from the germline V gene (reference sequence). The V and J ends lost 3 bases and 0 bases, in that order; junction bases with no gene match: 5. This CDR3 region has 16 residues. The sample comes from a study of T cells in Graves' hyperthyroidism and ophthalmopathy. Study as a whole: Peripheral blood sampling occurred at initial diagnosis, before any treatment.

Patients with ophthalmopathy all had a Clinical Activity Score of at least 3, a NOSPECS grade of at least 4 and duration under 3 months. The receptor was derived from a woman between 45 and 60 years old with Graves' ophthalmopathy. This sequence joins TRBV19 and TRBJ2-3; 8 bases match TRBD2. The sample taken for sequencing was blood. The CDR3 DNA is TGTGCCAGTAGTATTCACCCTAGCGGGAGCACAGATACGCAGTATTTT. The encoded protein is CASSIHPSGSTDTQYF.